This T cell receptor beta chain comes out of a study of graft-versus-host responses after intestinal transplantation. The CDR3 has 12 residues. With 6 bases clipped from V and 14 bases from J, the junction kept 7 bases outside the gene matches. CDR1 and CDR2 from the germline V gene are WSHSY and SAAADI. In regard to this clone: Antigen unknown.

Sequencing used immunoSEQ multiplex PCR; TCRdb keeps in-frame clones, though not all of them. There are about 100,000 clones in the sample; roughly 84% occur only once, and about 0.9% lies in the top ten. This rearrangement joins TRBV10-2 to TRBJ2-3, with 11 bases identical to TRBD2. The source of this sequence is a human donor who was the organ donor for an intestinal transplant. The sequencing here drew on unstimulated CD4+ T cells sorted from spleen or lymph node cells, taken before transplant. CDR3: CASSSGLAAVYF. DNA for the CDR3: TGCGCCAGCAGCTCGGGACTAGCGGCGGTGTATTTT.